Listed here are 3 T cell receptor beta chains from one sample, sequenced in a study of sequential checkpoint blockade in melanoma. Treatment given: randomized to nivolumab then ipilimumab (arm A) or the reverse (arm B). The assay was immunoSEQ multiplex PCR, and TCRdb's table has in-frame clones only and misses some. The table includes around 2,000 clones, approximately 17% detected once. The sequences come from tumor tissue (inferred from file names), collected from a patient given nivolumab and ipilimumab in sequence. The receptors originated from a human donor with melanoma.

This clone turned up a few times. V gene TRBV6-8 combines with J gene TRBJ2-5, with D maybe TRBD2 (5 bases). This CDR3 is 17 amino acids long. Germline V CDR1 and CDR2: MNHGY, SAAAGT. V was pared by 0 bases and J by 1 base, with 15 bases between. The CDR3 here is CASSYSSDSGIQETQYF. CDR3 bases: TGTGCCAGCAGTTACTCGTCTGATTCGGGGATCCAAGAGACCCAGTACTTC.

V and J are TRBV18 and TRBJ2-3; D is possibly TRBD1 (7 bases). Germline assignment: CDR1 KGHSH and CDR2 LQKENI. This CDR3 is 15 amino acids long. V was clipped by 6 bases and J by 6 bases, with 19 bases between them. CDR3 amino acids: CASSGTEGSGDTQYF. As DNA, the CDR3 is TGTGCCAGCTCCGGGACAGAAGGGAGCGGGGATACGCAGTATTTT.

This chain uses TRBV11-3 with TRBJ2-1; TRBD1 aligns across 10 bases. The CDR3 runs 16 residues. CDR1 is SGHNT, CDR2 YENEEA, per germline. With V trimmed by 1 base and J by 6 bases, 6 bases remained unmatched. The CDR3 DNA is TGTGCCAGCAGCTTAGTGGACAGGGGGGTGATCAATGAGCAGTTCTTC. It is translated as CASSLVDRGVINEQFF.